Following are 24 T cell receptor beta chains from one sample sequenced in a study of OX40 agonist ivuxolimab in advanced cancers. Assay: immunoSEQ multiplex PCR; the TCRdb copy retains only in-frame clones and omits some. The sample consists of almost 65,000 clones, 75% to 85% of them appearing once. The material sequenced was CD4+ or CD8+ T cells sorted from blood, taken in a trial of the OX40 agonist ivuxolimab. The receptors shown here come from an adult with an advanced solid tumor such as melanoma, head and neck, liver or kidney cancer.

The rearrangement uses TRBV30 and TRBJ2-1; perhaps TRBD2 as D (6 bases). Between the trimmed V and J ends, which lost 8 bases and 3 bases, there was a span of 14 bases. Germline assignment: CDR1 GTSNPN and CDR2 SVGIG (reference sequence). The CDR3 consists of 13 residues. The CDR3 reads CALSGRLYNEQFF. The CDR3 coding sequence is TGTGCCCTTAGCGGAAGGCTCTACAATGAGCAGTTCTTC.

The chain uses TRBV30 and TRBJ2-1, with D possibly matching TRBD2 (5 bases). Trimming cost V 5 bases and J 8 bases, with 19 bases left between them. The CDR3 has 14 amino acids. Germline assignment: CDR1 GTSNPN and CDR2 SVGIG (reference sequence). CDR3 loop: CAWGPDYLRDEQFF. In DNA, the CDR3 is TGTGCCTGGGGACCCGACTACCTTCGGGATGAGCAGTTCTTC.

The chain combines TRBV11-2 with TRBJ2-6; D is perhaps TRBD2 (6 bases). Trimming left V 2 bases short and J 2 bases short, with 10 bases between. The CDR3 covers 16 residues. Germline loops: CDR1 SGHAT, CDR2 FQNNGV. CDR3 protein: CASSLRGTTGANVLTF. CDR3 in DNA: TGTGCCAGCAGCTTACGGGGGACCACTGGGGCCAACGTCCTGACTTTC.

This rearrangement joins TRBV30 to TRBJ2-2; D is possibly TRBD1 (6 bases). In germline, CDR1 is GTSNPN, CDR2 SVGIG (reference sequence). V shed 7 bases and J shed 4 bases, with 13 bases lying between them. This CDR3 is built from 13 residues. CDR3 amino acids: CASGQLSTGELFF. CDR3 bases: TGTGCCTCCGGACAGTTATCCACCGGGGAGCTGTTTTTT.

The chain combines TRBV19 with TRBJ2-2; 7 nucleotides line up with TRBD1. The CDR3 extends over 16 amino acids. V dropped 4 bases and J dropped 2; count of bases not matched to a gene: 7. The germline CDR1 and CDR2 sequences are LNHDA and SQIVND (reference sequence). The CDR3 DNA is TGTGCCAGTAGTAGACGCCGGGACAGCAACACCGGGGAGCTGTTTTTT. Translation: CASSRRRDSNTGELFF.

The V gene is TRBV2, the J gene TRBJ1-1, with a possible D match to TRBD1 (5 bases). CDR3 length: 13 amino acids. The germline V gene has CDR1 SNHLY and CDR2 FYNNEI. The germline V and J ends were trimmed by 4 bases and 6 bases, with 12 bases remaining between them. In nucleotides, the CDR3 is TGTGCCAGCAGTGTATCGACAGTCCCTGAAGCTTTCTTT. Its translation: CASSVSTVPEAFF.

The rearrangement links TRBV23-1 to TRBJ2-7; tentatively, D is TRBD1 (5 bases). TRBV23-1 is placed among ORFs of uncertain function. The CDR3 sequence is 16 residues long. Deletions cut 7 bases from V and 3 bases from J, with 22 bases between. The CDR3: CASTPRRDKLFYEQYF. The DNA of the CDR3 is TGCGCCAGCACCCCTCGCAGGGATAAACTCTTCTACGAGCAGTACTTC.

The chain recombines TRBV19 with TRBJ2-7, with TRBD2 matching over 11 bases. CDR3 length equals 14 residues. The V gene end was trimmed by 5 bases and the J gene end by 3 bases; junction bases not matched to a gene: 3. Per germline, CDR1 LNHDA and CDR2 SQIVND (reference sequence). For the CDR3, the DNA is TGTGCCAGTAGTGCTAGCGGGGGGTTCTACGAGCAGTACTTC. Encoded protein: CASSASGGFYEQYF.

V is TRBV7-9 and J is TRBJ2-3; the match to TRBD2 covers 11 bases. The germline CDR1 and CDR2 sequences are SEHNR and FQNEAQ (reference sequence). Trimming at V came to 4 bases and at J to 2 bases, leaving 5 bases not matched to a gene. This CDR3 is built from 16 residues. The CDR3 DNA follows: TGTGCCAGCAGCTGGGGACTAGCGGTTACCACAGATACGCAGTATTTT. This encodes CASSWGLAVTTDTQYF.

This chain joins TRBV5-1 and TRBJ2-3, with D unresolved. CDR1 SGHRS and CDR2 YFSETQ come from the germline V gene. CDR3 length equals 13 residues. The V and J ends lost 5 bases and 4 bases respectively, with 11 bases between them. CDR3 in amino acids: CASRELGADTQYF. CDR3 coding DNA: TGCGCCAGCAGGGAGCTTGGAGCAGATACGCAGTATTTT.

The table lists this clone with a count of one. The V and J genes are TRBV27 and TRBJ1-5; D is possibly TRBD1 (6 bases). Trimming took off 8 bases at V and 7 bases at J, with 21 bases between the two ends. CDR3 length equals 15 residues. CDR1 is MNHEY and CDR2 is SMNVEV in the germline V gene (reference sequence). Written as DNA, the CDR3 is TGTGCCAGCCGAGACTCCGGGACAAAGTCCCAGCCCCAGCATTTT. Its protein is CASRDSGTKSQPQHF.

The chain recombines TRBV2 with TRBJ1-2; D not certain. Trimming removed 8 bases at V and 4 bases at J, with 14 bases between. The CDR3 runs to 13 residues. CDR1 and CDR2 (germline): SNHLY, FYNNEI. The CDR3 nucleotides are TGTGCCAGCCTCTCTGTCGTCGGCTATGGCTACACCTTC. This gives the protein CASLSVVGYGYTF.

The chain couples TRBV30 to TRBJ2-7, with D uncertain. This CDR3 region has 11 residues. The V gene's germline CDR1 is GTSNPN and CDR2 SVGIG (reference sequence). V was clipped by 2 bases and J by 7 bases, with 9 bases between them. The CDR3 DNA reads as TGTGCCTGGAGTATTCAATGGGAGCAGTACTTC. Translated, it gives CAWSIQWEQYF. The whole variable domain, filled in from reference TRBV30 and TRBJ2-7, reads SQTIHQWPATLVQPVGSPLSLECTVEGTSNPNLYWYRQAAGRGLQLLFYSVGIGQISSEVPQNLSASRPQDRQFILSSKKLLLSDSGFYLCAWSIQWEQYFGPGTRLTVT.

In DNA, the CDR3 is TGTGCCAGCACTCGGACAGGGGATAATTCACCCCTCCACTTT. This sequence encodes CASTRTGDNSPLHF. This rearrangement joins TRBV6-5 to TRBJ1-6; 9 bases agree with TRBD1. The CDR3 loop spans 14 amino acids. The germline V gene has CDR1 MNHEY and CDR2 SVGAGI. After removal of 7 bases from V and 5 bases from J, the junction contained 3 bases not matched to a gene.

This chain links TRBV2 with TRBJ2-5, with 11 bases that match TRBD2. V dropped 9 bases and J dropped 5; count of bases not matched to a gene: 11. Germline CDR1 reads SNHLY; CDR2 reads FYNNEI. This CDR3 is built from 15 residues. The CDR3 DNA is TGTGCCAGGGGGGTACTAGCGGGGGCGCAGGAGACCCAGTACTTC. It specifies CARGVLAGAQETQYF.

This chain joins TRBV5-1 and TRBJ1-1; 10 bases agree with TRBD1. There are 15 residues in the CDR3. Germline CDR1 is SGHRS and CDR2 is YFSETQ. The junction had 4 bases not matched to a gene; V was cut back by 2 bases and J by 3 bases. The CDR3 spells CASSFETGGDTEAFF. The CDR3 nucleotides read TGCGCCAGCAGCTTCGAGACAGGGGGCGACACTGAAGCTTTCTTT.

The DNA of the CDR3 is TGTGCCAGCAGCTTAAGGCAGAATAATGAAAAACTGTTTTTT. As protein: CASSLRQNNEKLFF. The J gene is TRBJ1-4, the V gene TRBV7-9; D uncertain. From germline, CDR1 is SEHNR and CDR2 FQNEAQ (reference sequence). With 2 bases removed from V and 4 bases from J, the gap between germline ends came to 8 bases. CDR3 length: 14 residues.

V gene TRBV6-4 combines with J gene TRBJ2-7; TRBD2 matches at 8 bases. The CDR3 is 17 residues long. J gave up 2 bases and V 0 bases, and 9 bases lay outside the gene matches. Germline V lookup: CDR1 MRHNA, CDR2 SNTAGT. CDR3 sequence: CASSDSRAAGAPYEQYF. CDR3 nucleotides: TGTGCCAGCAGTGACTCGAGGGCAGCGGGAGCCCCCTACGAGCAGTACTTC.

This clone was recorded a few times. This chain joins TRBV9 and TRBJ1-5, with no clear D. CDR1 is SGDLS, CDR2 YYNGEE, per germline. Trimming removed 4 bases at V and 9 bases at J, with 14 bases between. The CDR3 spans 13 residues. CDR3 sequence reads: CASSLSFGAPQHF. In nucleotides, the CDR3 is TGTGCCAGCAGCCTTAGTTTTGGTGCGCCCCAGCATTTT.

V gene TRBV7-2 combines with J gene TRBJ2-1; D perhaps matches TRBD1 (6 bases). CDR1 is SGHTA, CDR2 FQGNSA, per germline. The CDR3 has 15 amino acids. V was shortened by 4 bases and J by 3 bases, with 13 bases between the two germline ends. This CDR3 reads CASSSLGAGYNEQFF. In nucleotides, the CDR3 is TGTGCCAGCAGCTCCCTGGGGGCTGGCTACAATGAGCAGTTCTTC.

The V gene is TRBV5-1, the J gene TRBJ1-1, with TRBD1 as a possible D gene (5 bases). V lost 4 bases to trimming and J lost 1 base, with 14 bases between them. CDR1 and CDR2 from the germline V gene are SGHRS and YFSETQ. CDR3 size: 15 residues. The CDR3 is CASSNPGLGNTEAFF. Written as DNA, the CDR3 is TGCGCCAGCAGCAACCCGGGGCTGGGGAACACTGAAGCTTTCTTT.

The gene calls are TRBV6-1 and TRBJ1-5; the D is unclear. This CDR3 has 15 residues. The V end was cut by 7 bases, the J end by 0 bases, with 13 bases between. Looked up from germline, CDR1 is MNHNS and CDR2 is SASEGT. The CDR3 is CASKVQVYSNQPQHF. CDR3 coding DNA: TGTGCCAGCAAAGTCCAAGTTTATAGCAATCAGCCCCAGCATTTT.

This clone was detected once. The chain combines TRBV5-6 with TRBJ1-1; D is uncertain. Germline V gene data show CDR1 as SGHDT and CDR2 as YYEEEE. The CDR3 is 11 residues long. Trimming stripped 2 bases from V and 3 bases from J, with 2 bases between. The CDR3 DNA sequence: TGTGCCAGCAGCTTACACACTGAAGCTTTCTTT. It encodes CASSLHTEAFF.

The J gene is TRBJ2-3, the V gene TRBV19, with 7 bases matching TRBD2. CDR1 LNHDA and CDR2 SQIVND come from the germline V gene (reference sequence). This CDR3 has 16 residues. The V segment lost 4 bases and the J segment 2 bases; nucleotides outside the gene matches: 9. CDR3 DNA: TGTGCCAGTAGTACCCCTTTGGGAGGGCCCACAGATACGCAGTATTTT. It specifies CASSTPLGGPTDTQYF.